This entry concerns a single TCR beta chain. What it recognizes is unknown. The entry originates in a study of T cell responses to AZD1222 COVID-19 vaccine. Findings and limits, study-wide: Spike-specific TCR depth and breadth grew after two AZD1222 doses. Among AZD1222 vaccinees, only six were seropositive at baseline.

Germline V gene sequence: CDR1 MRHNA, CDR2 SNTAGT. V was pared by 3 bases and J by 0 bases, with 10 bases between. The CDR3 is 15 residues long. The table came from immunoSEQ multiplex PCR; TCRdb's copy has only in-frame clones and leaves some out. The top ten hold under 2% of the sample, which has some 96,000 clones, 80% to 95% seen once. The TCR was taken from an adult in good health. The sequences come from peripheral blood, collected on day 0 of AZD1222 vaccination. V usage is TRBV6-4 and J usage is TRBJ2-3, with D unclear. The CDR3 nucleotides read TGTGCCAGCAGTGAGAAAGTCGGGAGCACAGATACGCAGTATTTT. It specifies CASSEKVGSTDTQYF.